The clone carrying this T cell receptor (beta chain) has just one count. Its specificity is not known. This entry comes from a study of radiotherapy plus CTLA-4 blockade in lung cancer. Background on the study: Disease control reached approximately 30%, with objective responses in roughly 19%.

General study findings and limits: Together with interferon-beta, which increased in serum after radiation, early dynamic changes in blood T cell clones were reportedly the best predictors of response. Expansion of tumor-derived TCR clones was observed in blood after radiotherapy plus ipilimumab.

Patients had chemo-refractory metastatic non-small-cell lung cancer and received focal radiation plus CTLA-4 blockade that used ipilimumab. The table came from immunoSEQ multiplex PCR; TCRdb's copy has only in-frame clones and leaves some out. The table lists 49,000 or so clones, around 69% of them singletons. Germline loops: CDR1 SGHRS, CDR2 YFSETQ. The CDR3 consists of 13 residues. Trimming cost V 2 bases and J 3 bases, with 8 bases left between them. The V and J genes are TRBV5-1 and TRBJ1-1; maybe TRBD1 (6 bases). The sequence came from a human donor with non-small cell lung cancer who had stable disease on radiotherapy plus ipilimumab. Sequenced here: peripheral blood, sampled from a patient treated with radiotherapy plus ipilimumab. The CDR3 sequence: CASSFKGDTEAFF. The CDR3 bases are TGCGCCAGCAGCTTTAAGGGGGACACTGAAGCTTTCTTT.